A selection of T cell receptor beta chains follows, all from one sample in a study of blood T cells in healthy people across ages. Using its own MiXCR run on the 5' RACE reads, TCRdb lists one record per CDR3 protein. The data contain hundreds of thousands of distinct CDR3 sequences, 20% to 30% of them seen just once; the ten biggest clones take up about 3%. This sample also appeared in a second study, on T cells of mothers and their children.

Sequenced: blood. These receptors were taken from a boy aged 5-17 years in good health. The CDR3 runs from the conserved cysteine through the conserved F or W. A D gene is named only where the DNA matches it firmly. Part of the rows lack a size; the others show once, few, many or a class for expanded clones.

few	TRBJ1-2	TRBD1	TRBV20-1	TGCAGTGTCACAGGGGGCTCGGGTGGCTACACCTTC	CSVTGGSGGYTF
-	TRBJ1-1	TRBD1	TRBV29-1	TGCAGCGTCTATGATCAGGGGGCTGGCACTGAAGCTTTCTTT	CSVYDQGAGTEAFF
-	TRBJ2-7	TRBD1	TRBV7-9	TGTGCCAGCAGCTTCGACAGGGGGAGGTACTACGAGCAGTACTTC	CASSFDRGRYYEQYF
-	TRBJ1-1	-	TRBV5-1	TGCGCCAGCAGCTTGGTTGACCCGGGGACTGAAGCTTTCTTT	CASSLVDPGTEAFF
-	TRBJ2-1	TRBD2	TRBV20-1	TGCAGTGCTAGTCAGCTAGCGGGAGGATACAATGAGCAGTTCTTC	CSASQLAGGYNEQFF
few	TRBJ2-2	-	TRBV9	TGTGCCAGCAGGGGGCGGGACAACGGGGAGCTGTTTTTT	CASRGRDNGELFF
-	TRBJ2-5	TRBD1	TRBV5-5	TGTGCCAGCAGCTTTTGGACAGGAAAAGAGACCCAGTACTTC	CASSFWTGKETQYF
-	TRBJ1-6	-	TRBV3-1	TGTGCCAGCAGCCTTAGGGGGGGGACGTATAATTCACCCCTCCACTTT	CASSLRGGTYNSPLHF
once	TRBJ2-5	-	TRBV6-1	TGTGCCACCGCGACACAAGTCGGGCCCCAGTACTTC	CATATQVGPQYF
-	TRBJ1-1	-	TRBV6-2/TRBV6-3	TGTGCCAGCAGTTACGGGGCCCCTGGGGGCACTGAAGCTTTCTTT	CASSYGAPGGTEAFF
few	TRBJ1-1	TRBD1	TRBV5-1	TGCGCCAGCAGGGTACAGGGGGCGAACACTGAAGCTTTCTTT	CASRVQGANTEAFF
few	TRBJ2-3	-	TRBV6-1	TGTGCCAGCCTATCGGGATATACGCAGTATTTT	CASLSGYTQYF
few	TRBJ2-7	TRBD2	TRBV4-1	TGCGCCAGCAGCCAAGTCCTAGCGGGTCGGGAGCAGTACTTC	CASSQVLAGREQYF
few	TRBJ2-7	TRBD1	TRBV28	TGTGCCAGCAGTTTGCCCGGGACAGGGAACGAGCAGTACTTC	CASSLPGTGNEQYF
-	TRBJ1-5	-	TRBV30	TGTGCCTGGAAACCAGGGAACAATCAGCCCCAGCATTTT	CAWKPGNNQPQHF
-	TRBJ2-1	-	TRBV10-3	TGTGCCATCAGTGAGATGACAGTTGACCCCAATGAGCAGTTCTTC	CAISEMTVDPNEQFF
few	TRBJ2-7	-	TRBV14	TGTGCCAGCAGCCCCCGGCTAGGTCCATACGAGCAGTACTTC	CASSPRLGPYEQYF
-	TRBJ2-7	TRBD2	TRBV6-2/TRBV6-3	TGTGCCAGCACCGAGGGGCTAGCGGTCTCCTACGAGCAGTACTTC	CASTEGLAVSYEQYF
few	TRBJ2-5	TRBD1	TRBV28	TGTGCCTCCCAGTCCGTGGACAGGGGAAGGGAGACCCAGTACTTC	CASQSVDRGRETQYF
-	TRBJ1-2	-	TRBV12-3/TRBV12-4	TGTGCCAGCAGTTTGGGCCGAACCCACTATGGCTACACCTTC	CASSLGRTHYGYTF
few	TRBJ1-2	-	TRBV6-5	TGTGCCAGCAGTCCGACCGAGGGACGCTATGGCTACACCTTC	CASSPTEGRYGYTF
-	TRBJ1-3	-	TRBV4-1	TGCGCCAGCAGCCAAGATTTACCCCACTCTGGAAACACCATATATTTT	CASSQDLPHSGNTIYF
-	TRBJ2-4	TRBD2	TRBV2	TGTGCCAGCAGTAGCGGGGGCGGAGGCATTCAGTACTTC	CASSSGGGGIQYF
few	TRBJ2-6	TRBD1	TRBV7-3	TGTGCCAGCAGCTTAACGGGACAGGGGGCGACTGGGGCCAACGTCCTGACTTTC	CASSLTGQGATGANVLTF
-	TRBJ1-4	-	TRBV2	TGTGCCAGCAGCAGACAGTGGGATGAAAAACTGTTTTTT	CASSRQWDEKLFF
few	TRBJ2-2	-	TRBV9	TGTGCCAGCAGCGTGACAGCCAGTCCCACCGGGGAGCTGTTTTTT	CASSVTASPTGELFF
few	TRBJ2-3	-	TRBV20-1	TGCAGTGCTAGAGATCTTGGAGTAGACAGCACAGATACGCAGTATTTT	CSARDLGVDSTDTQYF
-	TRBJ2-7	TRBD2	TRBV20-1	TGCAGTGCTATGAGGACTAGCGGGAGCTCCTACGAGCAGTACTTC	CSAMRTSGSSYEQYF
-	TRBJ2-5	TRBD2	TRBV4-1	TGCGCCAGCAGCCAAACCGGGACTAGCGGTGAGACCCAGTACTTC	CASSQTGTSGETQYF
-	TRBJ2-5	-	TRBV12-3/TRBV12-4	TGTGCCAGCACATGGTCGCAAGAGACCCAGTACTTC	CASTWSQETQYF
-	TRBJ2-4	-	TRBV12-3/TRBV12-4	TGTGCCAGCAGTTCTACAGGGACTCCAGCCAAAAACATTCAGTACTTC	CASSSTGTPAKNIQYF
few	TRBJ2-3	TRBD2	TRBV5-1	TGCGCCAGCAGCTCTCTAGCGGGGCGTGGTACGCAGTATTTT	CASSSLAGRGTQYF
-	TRBJ2-4	-	TRBV18	TGTGCCAGCTCACCGCAGGATCTAGCCAAAAACATTCAGTACTTC	CASSPQDLAKNIQYF
-	TRBJ1-1	-	TRBV29-1	TGCAGCGTGAGACCAAGGGACACTGAAGCTTTCTTT	CSVRPRDTEAFF
-	TRBJ2-7	-	TRBV6-6	TGTGCCTGCAGTTCAGGGGGGGGAGATTACGAGCAGTACTTC	CACSSGGGDYEQYF
-	TRBJ1-1	-	TRBV2	TGTGCCAGCAGTGGGGGCAGGGAGAACACTGAAGCTTTCTTT	CASSGGRENTEAFF
-	TRBJ2-5	-	TRBV5-1	TGCGCCAGCAGCCTCTATCGACAAGAGACCCAGTACTTC	CASSLYRQETQYF
-	TRBJ2-5	TRBD2	TRBV15	TGTGCCACCACCCTACACGGAGCTAGCGGGGGGGCGGGGAATGAGCAGTCCTTC	CATTLHGASGGAGNEQSF
-	TRBJ2-1	TRBD1	TRBV15	TGTGCCACCAGCAGAGATCAAAGGGACAGGCTCAATGAGCAGTTCTTC	CATSRDQRDRLNEQFF
-	TRBJ1-4	-	TRBV6-1	TGTGCCATCAGTGAAGAGGGGAGGGGTGACTATAATGAAAAACTGTTTTTT	CAISEEGRGDYNEKLFF
-	TRBJ1-1	-	TRBV12-3/TRBV12-4	TGTGCCAGCAGCAGACGGACGAACACTGAAGCTTTCTTT	CASSRRTNTEAFF
-	TRBJ2-1	-	TRBV5-1	TGCGCCAGCAGCTTGAGGCGGTTGAATGAGCAGTTCTTC	CASSLRRLNEQFF
few	TRBJ1-5	TRBD1	TRBV20-1	TGCAGTGCTAGTTCCAGGGGGCGAGTTCAGATGAGCAATCAGCCCCAGCATTTT	CSASSRGRVQMSNQPQHF
-	TRBJ2-7	TRBD2	TRBV4-2	TGTGCCAGCAGCCAAGATATAGCGGGGGGGCCGAGGTACGAGCAGTACTTC	CASSQDIAGGPRYEQYF
-	TRBJ1-2	TRBD1	TRBV5-1	TGTGCCAGCAGTTTACAGGGGGCGAACTATGGCTACACCTTC	CASSLQGANYGYTF
few	TRBJ2-7	TRBD1	TRBV20-1	TGCAGTGCAACCGGGACAGGGGAGTGGTACGAGCAGTACTTC	CSATGTGEWYEQYF
few	TRBJ2-1	-	TRBV10-3	TGTGCCATCAGTGATAGAGCGTCCTTCTCCTACAATGAGCAGTTCTTC	CAISDRASFSYNEQFF
-	TRBJ2-1	-	TRBV14	TGTGCCAGCAGCCAAGAGAACTATTTCCGGGTAGGGGTTGAGCAGTTCTTC	CASSQENYFRVGVEQFF
-	TRBJ1-1	TRBD1	TRBV20-1	TGCAGTGCTAGAGATCAGGGGGAAGGGGCTTTCTTT	CSARDQGEGAFF
-	TRBJ2-7	-	TRBV12-3/TRBV12-4	TGTGCCAGCAGTGCCCCGCAGGACGAGCAGTACTTC	CASSAPQDEQYF
-	TRBJ2-4	-	TRBV6-5	TGTGCCAGCAGTTATGCGGGGGCGTCGCCCAAAAACATTCAGTACTTC	CASSYAGASPKNIQYF
few	TRBJ2-2	-	TRBV6-1	TGTGCCAGCAGTGATCAGGGCGCGAGCGGGGAGCTGTTTTTT	CASSDQGASGELFF
once	TRBJ1-6	-	TRBV28	TGTGCCAGCAGTTTGGCTCGGACGCTGTTGGGTTATAATTCACCCCTCCACTTT	CASSLARTLLGYNSPLHF
-	TRBJ2-7	-	TRBV12-3/TRBV12-4	TGTGCCAGCAGTTTTCGCTCACTACTTCAACGGGGCGGCGCCCACGAGCAGTACTTC	CASSFRSLLQRGGAHEQYF
few	TRBJ2-5	TRBD2	TRBV24-1	TGTGCCACCAGTGATTTGTCTAGCGGGGGATTCAGAGAGCAGTACTTC	CATSDLSSGGFREQYF